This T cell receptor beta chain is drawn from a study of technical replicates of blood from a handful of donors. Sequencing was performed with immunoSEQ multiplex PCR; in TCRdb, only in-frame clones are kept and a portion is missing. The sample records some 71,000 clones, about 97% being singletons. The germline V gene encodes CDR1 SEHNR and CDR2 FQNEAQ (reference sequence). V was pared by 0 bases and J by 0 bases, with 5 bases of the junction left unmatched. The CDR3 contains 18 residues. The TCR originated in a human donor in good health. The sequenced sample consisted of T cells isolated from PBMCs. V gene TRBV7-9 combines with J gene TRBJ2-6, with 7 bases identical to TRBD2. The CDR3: CASSLATGLGSGANVLTF. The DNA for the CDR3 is TGTGCCAGCAGCTTAGCTACAGGACTAGGCTCTGGGGCCAACGTCCTGACTTTC.